The 15 T cell receptor beta chains given below trace back to one sample, sequenced in a study of OX40 agonist ivuxolimab in advanced cancers. Sequenced by immunoSEQ multiplex PCR; TCRdb stores in-frame clones only, minus some. The sample contains 77,000 or so clones, over 85% of which appear only once. The source material was CD4+ or CD8+ T cells sorted from blood, sampled in a trial of the OX40 agonist ivuxolimab. The receptors shown here come from an adult with an advanced solid tumor such as melanoma, head and neck, liver or kidney cancer.

This clone was found once. The rearrangement links TRBV27 to TRBJ1-1, with 9 bases matching TRBD1. Germline loops: CDR1 MNHEY, CDR2 SMNVEV (reference sequence). The V gene end was trimmed by 2 bases and the J gene end by 0 bases; junction bases not matched to a gene: 1. There are 15 residues in the CDR3. The CDR3 reads CASSLGTGLNTEAFF. In nucleotides, the CDR3 is TGTGCCAGCAGTTTAGGGACAGGGTTGAACACTGAAGCTTTCTTT.

The chain recombines TRBV25-1 with TRBJ2-5; 14 positions agree with TRBD2. The CDR3 is 16 amino acids. Germline V gene lookup returns CDR1 MGHDK and CDR2 SYGVNS. The V gene end was trimmed by 4 bases and the J gene end by 4 bases; junction bases not matched to a gene: 5. Here the CDR3 DNA reads TGTGCCAGCAGTGCCGGACTAGCGGGGGGAGGAGAGACCCAGTACTTC. This sequence encodes CASSAGLAGGGETQYF.

This sequence joins TRBV7-2 and TRBJ2-5; D may be TRBD1 (6 bases). V was trimmed by 1 base and J by 1 base, leaving 7 bases between them. Per germline, CDR1 SGHTA and CDR2 FQGNSA. The CDR3 runs to 14 residues. CDR3 residues: CASSLDRVQETQYF. CDR3 nucleotide sequence: TGTGCCAGCAGCTTAGACAGGGTCCAAGAGACCCAGTACTTC.

This clone was seen just once. The chain joins TRBV5-4 to TRBJ1-3; D remains ambiguous. Trimming pared 0 bases from V and 0 bases from J, leaving 10 bases between. The CDR3 is 16 amino acids. Germline CDR1 reads SGHNT; CDR2 reads YYREEE (reference sequence). The CDR3 here is CASSLADPYSGNTIYF. The DNA for the CDR3 is TGTGCCAGCAGCTTGGCAGACCCCTACTCTGGAAACACCATATATTTT. The full variable domain, rest sourced from reference TRBV5-4 and TRBJ1-3, is ETGVTQSPTHLIKTRGQQVTLRCSSQSGHNTVSWYQQALGQGPQFIFQYYREEENGRGNFPPRFSGLQFPNYSSELNVNALELDDSALYLCASSLADPYSGNTIYFGEGSWLTVV.

The chain carries TRBV18 and TRBJ1-1; D unresolved. V was pared by 1 base and J by 10 bases, with 16 bases between. Germline CDR1 KGHSH, CDR2 LQKENI. The CDR3 totals 14 residues. CDR3 in amino acids: CASSPQEGASGAFF. CDR3 nucleotide sequence: TGTGCCAGCTCACCACAGGAAGGCGCGTCGGGAGCTTTCTTT.

This chain links TRBV29-1 with TRBJ2-1; TRBD1 aligns across 11 bases. V was clipped by 5 bases and J by 4 bases; unmatched bases: 7. The CDR3 contains 15 residues. The germline V gene encodes CDR1 SQVTM and CDR2 ANQGSEA. The CDR3 DNA sequence: TGCAGCGTTCCTCGGACAGGGGGCTTTTACAATGAGCAGTTCTTC. It codes for CSVPRTGGFYNEQFF.

The V call is TRBV18, the J call TRBJ2-1; D possibly corresponds to TRBD1 (6 bases). The ends were cut back, 0 bases at V and 7 bases at J, with 10 bases in the middle. The germline V gene has CDR1 KGHSH and CDR2 LQKENI. The CDR3 consists of 14 residues. The CDR3 is CASSPPGTPNEQFF. CDR3 in DNA: TGTGCCAGCTCACCACCCGGGACACCGAATGAGCAGTTCTTC.

The chain recombines TRBV5-1 with TRBJ2-7; 7 bases fit TRBD2. Per the germline V gene, CDR1 is SGHRS and CDR2 is YFSETQ. V dropped 0 bases and J dropped 3; count of bases not matched to a gene: 3. The CDR3 extends over 14 amino acids. CDR3 region: CASSLGGGYYEQYF. CDR3 coding DNA: TGCGCCAGCAGCTTGGGCGGGGGATACTACGAGCAGTACTTC.

This sequence joins TRBV27 and TRBJ2-5, with 7 positions matching TRBD1. The CDR3 is made up of 14 amino acids. The germline V gene encodes CDR1 MNHEY and CDR2 SMNVEV (reference sequence). J was trimmed by 5 bases and V by 6 bases; bases with no gene match: 9. CDR3: CASRTDRVGETQYF. In DNA form, the CDR3 reads TGTGCCAGCAGGACCGACAGGGTTGGCGAGACCCAGTACTTC.

Concerning this clone: The junction and the germline gene differ at one end; a read error may be behind it. Here the CDR3 reads CASSFASYERYF. Here the CDR3 DNA reads TGCGCCAGCAGCTTTGCCTCCTACGAGCGGTACTTC. V and J are TRBV5-1 and TRBJ2-7; D not certain. Looked up from germline, CDR1 is SGHRS and CDR2 is YFSETQ. This CDR3 has 12 amino acids.

This clone was found a few times. In nucleotides, the CDR3 is TGTGCCAGCAGCTTAGCCGAGAACACTGAAGCTTTCTTT. Translated: CASSLAENTEAFF. This chain links TRBV7-2 with TRBJ1-1; D uncertain. The germline gives CDR1 SGHTA, CDR2 FQGNSA. V gave up 0 bases and J gave up 1 base, with 3 bases separating them. This CDR3 is built from 13 residues. The full variable domain, rest sourced from reference TRBV7-2 and TRBJ1-1, is GAGVSQSPSNKVTEKGKDVELRCDPISGHTALYWYRQSLGQGLEFLIYFQGNSAPDKSGLPSDRFSAERTGGSVSTLTIQRTQQEDSAVYLCASSLAENTEAFFGQGTRLTVV.

The gene calls are TRBV7-9 and TRBJ1-4; TRBD1 matches 10 bases. J was trimmed by 8 bases and V by 4 bases; bases with no gene match: 13. Germline CDR1 SEHNR, CDR2 FQNEAQ (reference sequence). There are 17 residues in the CDR3. This CDR3 is CASSSSFPGTGDEKLFF. The DNA of the CDR3 is TGTGCCAGCAGCTCCTCCTTCCCGGGGACAGGGGACGAAAAACTGTTTTTT.

In nucleotides, the CDR3 is TGTGCCAGCGGTCAGGGACAGGCGGGGCAGCCCCAGCATTTT. Translated, it gives CASGQGQAGQPQHF. This sequence joins TRBV7-8 and TRBJ1-5, with 8 nucleotides matching TRBD1. Germline-derived CDR1 and CDR2 are SGHVS and FQNEAQ. V shed 8 bases, J shed 7 bases, and the junction held 10 bases outside the gene matches. CDR3 size: 14 residues.

V usage is TRBV7-2 and J usage is TRBJ2-7; D might be TRBD1 (5 bases). Germline values: CDR1 SGHTA, CDR2 FQGNSA. The CDR3 extends over 14 amino acids. V shed 1 base and J shed 4 bases, with 11 bases lying between them. CDR3 residues: CASSLVQGAYEQYF. The DNA of the CDR3 is TGTGCCAGCAGCTTAGTCCAGGGTGCGTACGAGCAGTACTTC.

This chain connects TRBV5-1 to TRBJ2-1; D gene unclear. Germline assignment: CDR1 SGHRS and CDR2 YFSETQ. The V end lost 0 bases, the J end lost 6 bases, and 10 bases lay between the germline ends. The CDR3 consists of 14 residues. CDR3 DNA: TGCGCCAGCAGCTTGGAGGGAACTATCAATGAGCAGTTCTTC. This sequence encodes CASSLEGTINEQFF.